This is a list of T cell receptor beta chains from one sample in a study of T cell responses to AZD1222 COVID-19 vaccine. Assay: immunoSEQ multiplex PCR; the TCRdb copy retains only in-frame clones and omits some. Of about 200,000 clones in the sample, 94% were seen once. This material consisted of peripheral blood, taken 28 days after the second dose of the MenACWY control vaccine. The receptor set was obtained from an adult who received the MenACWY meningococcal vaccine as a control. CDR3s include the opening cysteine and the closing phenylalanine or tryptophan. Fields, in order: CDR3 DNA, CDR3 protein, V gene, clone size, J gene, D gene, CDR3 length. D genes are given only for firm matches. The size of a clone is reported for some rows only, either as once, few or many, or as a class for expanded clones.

cdr3_nt: TGTGCCAGCAGCTTACAGGGACCTAACTATGGCTACACCTTC
cdr3_aa: CASSLQGPNYGYTF
v_call: TRBV5-6
clone_size: .
j_call: TRBJ1-2
d_call: .
cdr3_length: 14

cdr3_nt: TGTGCCACCAGTGGAGGAGCGGCCTGGGACATTCAGTACTTC
cdr3_aa: CATSGGAAWDIQYF
v_call: TRBV24-1
clone_size: .
j_call: TRBJ2-4
d_call: .
cdr3_length: 14

cdr3_nt: TGTGCCAGCAGCTTACTCACGGTCCGAGAGACCCAGTACTTC
cdr3_aa: CASSLLTVRETQYF
v_call: TRBV7-8
clone_size: .
j_call: TRBJ2-5
d_call: .
cdr3_length: 14

cdr3_nt: TGTGCCAGCAGCTTCCAGGGACTAGTCACAGATACGCAGTATTTT
cdr3_aa: CASSFQGLVTDTQYF
v_call: TRBV7-3
clone_size: .
j_call: TRBJ2-3
d_call: TRBD2
cdr3_length: 15

cdr3_nt: TGTGCCAGTAGTATGGGGAGTTCCTACGAGCAGTACTTC
cdr3_aa: CASSMGSSYEQYF
v_call: TRBV19
clone_size: .
j_call: TRBJ2-7
d_call: .
cdr3_length: 13

cdr3_nt: TGTGCCAGCAGCCCTGGGACCTCCACCGGGGAGCTGTTTTTT
cdr3_aa: CASSPGTSTGELFF
v_call: TRBV5-4
clone_size: .
j_call: TRBJ2-2
d_call: .
cdr3_length: 14

cdr3_nt: TGTGCCAGCAGTGGTGTGGAATACGAGCAGTACTTC
cdr3_aa: CASSGVEYEQYF
v_call: TRBV2
clone_size: .
j_call: TRBJ2-7
d_call: .
cdr3_length: 12

cdr3_nt: TGTGCCAGCAGCATCCTCCGGGACACCAGATCGAGCTCCTATAATTCACCCCTCCACTTT
cdr3_aa: CASSILRDTRSSSYNSPLHF
v_call: TRBV6-6
clone_size: .
j_call: TRBJ1-6
d_call: .
cdr3_length: 20

cdr3_nt: TGTGCCAGCAGCTTAGAAGCGGGCAGGACCAACACCGGGGAGCTGTTTTTT
cdr3_aa: CASSLEAGRTNTGELFF
v_call: TRBV11-3
clone_size: .
j_call: TRBJ2-2
d_call: .
cdr3_length: 17

cdr3_nt: TGCGCCAGCAGTGACCCCAGGGGGGGGAACACTGAAGCTTTCTTT
cdr3_aa: CASSDPRGGNTEAFF
v_call: TRBV10-1
clone_size: .
j_call: TRBJ1-1
d_call: TRBD1
cdr3_length: 15

cdr3_nt: TGTGCCAGCAGCGGGTACAGGGGGAGTAACTATGGCTACACCTTC
cdr3_aa: CASSGYRGSNYGYTF
v_call: TRBV9
clone_size: .
j_call: TRBJ1-2
d_call: TRBD1
cdr3_length: 15

cdr3_nt: TGTGCCAGCAGTTTAGTGGGCGTGAACACTGAAGCTTTCTTT
cdr3_aa: CASSLVGVNTEAFF
v_call: TRBV27
clone_size: .
j_call: TRBJ1-1
d_call: .
cdr3_length: 14

cdr3_nt: TGTGAGGTCAGGGGTAAAGAGACCCAGTACTTC
cdr3_aa: CEVRGKETQYF
v_call: TRBV6-5
clone_size: .
j_call: TRBJ2-5
d_call: .
cdr3_length: 11

cdr3_nt: TGTGCAAGTCGCTTAGTGGCCAAGAACTATGGCTACACCTTC
cdr3_aa: CASRLVAKNYGYTF
v_call: TRBV12-2
clone_size: .
j_call: TRBJ1-2
d_call: .
cdr3_length: 14

cdr3_nt: TGTGCCAGCAGCTCGACCGCCGGACAGGGCTCCAACGGGGAGCTGTTTTTT
cdr3_aa: CASSSTAGQGSNGELFF
v_call: TRBV7-9
clone_size: .
j_call: TRBJ2-2
d_call: TRBD1
cdr3_length: 17

cdr3_nt: TGTGCCAGCCGCGCCCGGGACAGGGGTGAAAAACTGTTTTTT
cdr3_aa: CASRARDRGEKLFF
v_call: TRBV7-9
clone_size: .
j_call: TRBJ1-4
d_call: TRBD1
cdr3_length: 14

cdr3_nt: TGTGCCACCAGTGATCCAGGGGGAGTCGGAAATGAGCAGTTCTTC
cdr3_aa: CATSDPGGVGNEQFF
v_call: TRBV24-1
clone_size: .
j_call: TRBJ2-1
d_call: TRBD1
cdr3_length: 15

cdr3_nt: TGTGCCAGTAGTAGGGACAGCGTCTGGTATGAAAAACTGTTTTTT
cdr3_aa: CASSRDSVWYEKLFF
v_call: TRBV19
clone_size: .
j_call: TRBJ1-4
d_call: TRBD1
cdr3_length: 15

cdr3_nt: TGTGCCAGCGGGGGGGGACCCGCTTTTGACGAGCAGTACTTC
cdr3_aa: CASGGGPAFDEQYF
v_call: TRBV27
clone_size: .
j_call: TRBJ2-7
d_call: TRBD2
cdr3_length: 14

cdr3_nt: TGTGCCAGTAGTATGGCAGGGGGCCTCAGAAAACTGTTTTTT
cdr3_aa: CASSMAGGLRKLFF
v_call: TRBV19
clone_size: .
j_call: TRBJ1-4
d_call: TRBD1
cdr3_length: 14

cdr3_nt: TGTGCCTGGACAGGCAGTGCCTCTATTTCACCCCTCCACTTT
cdr3_aa: CAWTGSASISPLHF
v_call: TRBV30
clone_size: .
j_call: TRBJ1-6
d_call: .
cdr3_length: 14

cdr3_nt: TGTGCCAGCAGTGGGGGACAGTTGTTTGGCTACACCTTC
cdr3_aa: CASSGGQLFGYTF
v_call: TRBV12-3/TRBV12-4
clone_size: few
j_call: TRBJ1-2
d_call: TRBD1
cdr3_length: 13

cdr3_nt: TGTGCCAGCAGCTTAGGCCCACGGGGTTTCTTT
cdr3_aa: CASSLGPRGFF
v_call: TRBV13
clone_size: .
j_call: TRBJ1-1
d_call: .
cdr3_length: 11

cdr3_nt: TGTGCCATCGAGGACCCCCGGGGGAACACTGAAGCTTTCTTT
cdr3_aa: CAIEDPRGNTEAFF
v_call: TRBV10-3
clone_size: .
j_call: TRBJ1-1
d_call: .
cdr3_length: 14

cdr3_nt: TGTGCCAGCAGCTCCTCTTGGGCCTACGAGCAGTACTTC
cdr3_aa: CASSSSWAYEQYF
v_call: TRBV12-3/TRBV12-4
clone_size: .
j_call: TRBJ2-7
d_call: .
cdr3_length: 13

cdr3_nt: TGCGCCAGCAGCGAAACGGTGGGGTGGGGATCCTACGAGCAGTACTTC
cdr3_aa: CASSETVGWGSYEQYF
v_call: TRBV5-1
clone_size: .
j_call: TRBJ2-7
d_call: .
cdr3_length: 16

cdr3_nt: TGCGCCAGCAGCCAAGATTCCGGACAGGGCTCGAGCACTGAAGCTTTCTTT
cdr3_aa: CASSQDSGQGSSTEAFF
v_call: TRBV4-1
clone_size: .
j_call: TRBJ1-1
d_call: TRBD1
cdr3_length: 17

cdr3_nt: TGTGCCGTAATCGGACAGGGGGAAAACGAGCAGTACTTC
cdr3_aa: CAVIGQGENEQYF
v_call: TRBV2
clone_size: .
j_call: TRBJ2-7
d_call: TRBD1
cdr3_length: 13

cdr3_nt: TGTGCCAGCAGCTTGCAGAAGGACACCGGGGAGCTGTTTTTT
cdr3_aa: CASSLQKDTGELFF
v_call: TRBV7-2
clone_size: .
j_call: TRBJ2-2
d_call: .
cdr3_length: 14

cdr3_nt: TGCAGCGTTGTGGGGCAGGGCACAGATACGCAGTATTTT
cdr3_aa: CSVVGQGTDTQYF
v_call: TRBV29-1
clone_size: once
j_call: TRBJ2-3
d_call: .
cdr3_length: 13

cdr3_nt: TGTGCCAGCAGTCCCGACCTAGGGACACTCCCCCTCTACGAGCAGTACTTC
cdr3_aa: CASSPDLGTLPLYEQYF
v_call: TRBV27
clone_size: .
j_call: TRBJ2-7
d_call: .
cdr3_length: 17

cdr3_nt: TGTGCCAGCAGCTTGGGGAATAGCGGAAACTACGAGCAGTACTTC
cdr3_aa: CASSLGNSGNYEQYF
v_call: TRBV5-6
clone_size: .
j_call: TRBJ2-7
d_call: .
cdr3_length: 15

cdr3_nt: TGTGCCAGCAGTGACGGGAGGAGCAATCAGCCCCAGCATTTT
cdr3_aa: CASSDGRSNQPQHF
v_call: TRBV2
clone_size: .
j_call: TRBJ1-5
d_call: .
cdr3_length: 14

cdr3_nt: TGTGCCAGCACTCCCCAGCTTCGGGACAGGGGCTACGAGCAGTACTTC
cdr3_aa: CASTPQLRDRGYEQYF
v_call: TRBV28
clone_size: few
j_call: TRBJ2-7
d_call: TRBD1
cdr3_length: 16

cdr3_nt: TGTGCCAGCAGTATAGGGGGAGGGGTGGGAAACGAGCAGTACTTC
cdr3_aa: CASSIGGGVGNEQYF
v_call: TRBV27
clone_size: once
j_call: TRBJ2-7
d_call: .
cdr3_length: 15

cdr3_nt: TGCAGCGTAGTAGCGGGAGCCTGGGATGAGCAGTTCTTC
cdr3_aa: CSVVAGAWDEQFF
v_call: TRBV29-1
clone_size: .
j_call: TRBJ2-1
d_call: TRBD2
cdr3_length: 13

cdr3_nt: TGTGCCAGCAGTGGACAGGGTAACACTGAAGCTTTCTTT
cdr3_aa: CASSGQGNTEAFF
v_call: TRBV2
clone_size: .
j_call: TRBJ1-1
d_call: TRBD1
cdr3_length: 13

cdr3_nt: TGTGCCATCAGTAGGACAGGACCAGCAAACTATGGCTACACCTTC
cdr3_aa: CAISRTGPANYGYTF
v_call: TRBV10-3
clone_size: .
j_call: TRBJ1-2
d_call: TRBD1
cdr3_length: 15

cdr3_nt: TGTGCCAGCAGCCGCGGCAGGGGGCTCTACGAGCAGTACTTC
cdr3_aa: CASSRGRGLYEQYF
v_call: TRBV6-5
clone_size: .
j_call: TRBJ2-7
d_call: TRBD1
cdr3_length: 14

cdr3_nt: TGCAGCGTTGAATGGCCAGACAGGGATGAGCAGTTCTTC
cdr3_aa: CSVEWPDRDEQFF
v_call: TRBV29-1
clone_size: once
j_call: TRBJ2-1
d_call: TRBD1
cdr3_length: 13